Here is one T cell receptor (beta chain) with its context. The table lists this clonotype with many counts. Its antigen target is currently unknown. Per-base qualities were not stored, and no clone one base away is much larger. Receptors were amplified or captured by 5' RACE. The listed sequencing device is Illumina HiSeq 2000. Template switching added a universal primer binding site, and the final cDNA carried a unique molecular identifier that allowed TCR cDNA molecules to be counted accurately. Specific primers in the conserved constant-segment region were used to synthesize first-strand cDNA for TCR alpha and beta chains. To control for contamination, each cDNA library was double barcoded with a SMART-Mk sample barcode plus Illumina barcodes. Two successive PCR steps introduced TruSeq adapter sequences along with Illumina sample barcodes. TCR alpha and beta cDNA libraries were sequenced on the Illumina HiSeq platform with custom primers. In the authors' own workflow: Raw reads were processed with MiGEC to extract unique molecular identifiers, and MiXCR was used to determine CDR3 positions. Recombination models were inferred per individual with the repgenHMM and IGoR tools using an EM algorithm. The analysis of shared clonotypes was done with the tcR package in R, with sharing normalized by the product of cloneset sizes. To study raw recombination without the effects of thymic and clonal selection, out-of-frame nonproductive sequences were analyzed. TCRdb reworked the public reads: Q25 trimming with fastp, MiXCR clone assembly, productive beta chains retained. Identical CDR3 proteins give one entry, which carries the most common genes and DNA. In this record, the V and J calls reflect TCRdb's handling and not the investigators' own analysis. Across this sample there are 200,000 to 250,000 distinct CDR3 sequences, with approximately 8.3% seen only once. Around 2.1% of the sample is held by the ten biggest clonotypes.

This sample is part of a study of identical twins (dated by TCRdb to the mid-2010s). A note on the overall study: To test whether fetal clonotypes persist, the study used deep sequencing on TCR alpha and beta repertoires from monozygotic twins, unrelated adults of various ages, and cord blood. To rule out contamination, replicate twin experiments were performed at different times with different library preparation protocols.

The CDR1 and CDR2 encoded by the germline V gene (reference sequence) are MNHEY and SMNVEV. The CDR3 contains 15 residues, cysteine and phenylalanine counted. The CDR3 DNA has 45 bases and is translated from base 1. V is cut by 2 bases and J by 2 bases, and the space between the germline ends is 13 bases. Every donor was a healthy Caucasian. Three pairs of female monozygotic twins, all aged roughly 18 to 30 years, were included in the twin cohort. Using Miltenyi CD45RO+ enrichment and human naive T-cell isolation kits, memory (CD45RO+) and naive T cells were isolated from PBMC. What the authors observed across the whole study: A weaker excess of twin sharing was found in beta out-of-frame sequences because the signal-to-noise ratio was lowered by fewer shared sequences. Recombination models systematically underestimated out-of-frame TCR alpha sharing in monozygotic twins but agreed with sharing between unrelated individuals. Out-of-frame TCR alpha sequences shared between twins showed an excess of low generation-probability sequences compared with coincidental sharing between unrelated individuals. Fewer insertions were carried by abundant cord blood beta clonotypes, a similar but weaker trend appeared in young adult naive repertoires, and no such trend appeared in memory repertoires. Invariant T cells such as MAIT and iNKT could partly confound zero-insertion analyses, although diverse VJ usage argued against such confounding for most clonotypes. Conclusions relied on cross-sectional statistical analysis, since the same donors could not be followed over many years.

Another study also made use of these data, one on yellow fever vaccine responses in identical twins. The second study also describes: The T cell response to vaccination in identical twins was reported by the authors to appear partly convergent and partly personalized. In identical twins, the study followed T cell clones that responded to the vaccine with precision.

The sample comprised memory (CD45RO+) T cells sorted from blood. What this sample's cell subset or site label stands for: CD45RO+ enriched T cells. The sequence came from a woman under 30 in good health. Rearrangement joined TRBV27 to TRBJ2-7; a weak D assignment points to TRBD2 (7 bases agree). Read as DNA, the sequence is TGTGCCAGCAGTTTACAACGGGGGGCGGCCTACGAGCAGTACTTC. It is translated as CASSLQRGAAYEQYF.